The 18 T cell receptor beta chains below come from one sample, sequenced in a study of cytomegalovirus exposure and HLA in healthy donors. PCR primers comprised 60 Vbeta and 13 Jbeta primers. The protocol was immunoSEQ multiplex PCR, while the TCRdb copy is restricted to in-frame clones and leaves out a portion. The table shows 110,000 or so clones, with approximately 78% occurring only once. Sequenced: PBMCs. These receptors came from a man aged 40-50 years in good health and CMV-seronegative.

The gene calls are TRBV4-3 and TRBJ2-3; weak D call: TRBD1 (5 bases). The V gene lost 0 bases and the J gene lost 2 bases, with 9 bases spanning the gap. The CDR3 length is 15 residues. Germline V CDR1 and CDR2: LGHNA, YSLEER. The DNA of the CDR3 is TGCGCCAGCAGCCAAGAGGGGCTACCCACAGATACGCAGTATTTT. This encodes CASSQEGLPTDTQYF.

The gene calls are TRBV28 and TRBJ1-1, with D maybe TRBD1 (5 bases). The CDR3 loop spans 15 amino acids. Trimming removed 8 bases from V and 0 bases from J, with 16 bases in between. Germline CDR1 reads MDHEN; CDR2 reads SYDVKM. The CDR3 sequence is CASVPWGPMNTEAFF. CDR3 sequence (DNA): TGTGCCAGCGTACCATGGGGCCCCATGAACACTGAAGCTTTCTTT. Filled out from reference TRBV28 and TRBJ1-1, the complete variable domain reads DVKVTQSSRYLVKRTGEKVFLECVQDMDHENMFWYRQDPGLGLRLIYFSYDVKMKEKGDIPEGYSVSREKKERFSLILESASTNQTSMYLCASVPWGPMNTEAFFGQGTRLTVV.

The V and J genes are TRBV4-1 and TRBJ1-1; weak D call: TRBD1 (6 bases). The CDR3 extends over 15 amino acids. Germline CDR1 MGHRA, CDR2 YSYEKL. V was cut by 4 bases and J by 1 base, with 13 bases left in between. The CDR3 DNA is TGCGCCAGCAGCCCCGTCCGGACAGCGAACACTGAAGCTTTCTTT. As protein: CASSPVRTANTEAFF.

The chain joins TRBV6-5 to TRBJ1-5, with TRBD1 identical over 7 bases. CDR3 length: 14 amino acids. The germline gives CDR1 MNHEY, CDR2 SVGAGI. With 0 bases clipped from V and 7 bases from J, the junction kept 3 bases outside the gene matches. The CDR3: CASSYSGDSQPQHF. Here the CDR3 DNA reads TGTGCCAGCAGTTACTCGGGGGACAGCCAGCCCCAGCATTTT.

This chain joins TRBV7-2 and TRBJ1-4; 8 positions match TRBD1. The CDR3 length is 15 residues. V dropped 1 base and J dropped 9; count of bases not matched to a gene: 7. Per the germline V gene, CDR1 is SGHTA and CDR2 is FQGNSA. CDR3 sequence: CASSLDRGAKKKLFF. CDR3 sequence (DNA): TGTGCCAGCAGCTTAGACAGGGGGGCCAAGAAAAAACTGTTTTTT.

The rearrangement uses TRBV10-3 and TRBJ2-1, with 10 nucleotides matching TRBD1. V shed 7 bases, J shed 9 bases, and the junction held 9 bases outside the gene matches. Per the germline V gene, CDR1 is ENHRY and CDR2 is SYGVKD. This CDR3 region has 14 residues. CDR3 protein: CAIKGTGAAVEQFF. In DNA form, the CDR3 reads TGTGCCATCAAGGGGACAGGGGCCGCCGTTGAGCAGTTCTTC.

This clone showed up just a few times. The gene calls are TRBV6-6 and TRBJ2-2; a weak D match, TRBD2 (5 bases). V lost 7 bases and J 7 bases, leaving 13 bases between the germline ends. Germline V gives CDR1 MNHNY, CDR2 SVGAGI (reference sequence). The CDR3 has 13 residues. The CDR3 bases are TGTGCCAGCACCCCCCCGGAGGTCGGGGAGCTGTTTTTT. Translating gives CASTPPEVGELFF.

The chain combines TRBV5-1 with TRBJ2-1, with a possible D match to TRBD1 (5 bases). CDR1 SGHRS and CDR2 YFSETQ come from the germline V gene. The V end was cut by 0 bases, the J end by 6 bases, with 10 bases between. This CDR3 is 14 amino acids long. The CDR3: CASSLEQVFNEQFF. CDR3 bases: TGCGCCAGCAGCTTGGAACAGGTCTTCAATGAGCAGTTCTTC.

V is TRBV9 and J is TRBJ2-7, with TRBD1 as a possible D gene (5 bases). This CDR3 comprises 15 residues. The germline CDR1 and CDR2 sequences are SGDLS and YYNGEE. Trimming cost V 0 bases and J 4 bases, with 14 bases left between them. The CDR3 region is CASSVEAGKGYEQYF. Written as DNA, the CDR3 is TGTGCCAGCAGCGTAGAGGCAGGGAAAGGATACGAGCAGTACTTC.

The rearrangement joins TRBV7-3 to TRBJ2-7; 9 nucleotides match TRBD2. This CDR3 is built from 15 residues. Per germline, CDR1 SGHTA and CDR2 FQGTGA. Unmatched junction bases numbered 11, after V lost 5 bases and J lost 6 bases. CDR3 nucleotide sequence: TGTGCCAGCAGCCCTGGACTAGCGCGGACCGCCGAGCAGTACTTC. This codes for CASSPGLARTAEQYF.

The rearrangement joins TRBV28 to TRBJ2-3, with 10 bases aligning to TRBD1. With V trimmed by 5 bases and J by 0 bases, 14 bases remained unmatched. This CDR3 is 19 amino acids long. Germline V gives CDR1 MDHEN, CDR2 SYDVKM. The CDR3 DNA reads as TGTGCCAGCAGTAATCCGACAGGGGGCGGACAGTCGAGCACAGATACGCAGTATTTT. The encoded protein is CASSNPTGGGQSSTDTQYF. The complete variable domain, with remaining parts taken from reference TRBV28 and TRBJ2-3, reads DVKVTQSSRYLVKRTGEKVFLECVQDMDHENMFWYRQDPGLGLRLIYFSYDVKMKEKGDIPEGYSVSREKKERFSLILESASTNQTSMYLCASSNPTGGGQSSTDTQYFGPGTRLTVL.

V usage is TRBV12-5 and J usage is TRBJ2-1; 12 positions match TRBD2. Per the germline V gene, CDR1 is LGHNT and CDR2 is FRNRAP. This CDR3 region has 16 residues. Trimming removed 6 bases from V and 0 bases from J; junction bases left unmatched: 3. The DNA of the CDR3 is TGTGCTAGTGGCAAACTAGCGGGAGGCTCCTACAATGAGCAGTTCTTC. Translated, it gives CASGKLAGGSYNEQFF.

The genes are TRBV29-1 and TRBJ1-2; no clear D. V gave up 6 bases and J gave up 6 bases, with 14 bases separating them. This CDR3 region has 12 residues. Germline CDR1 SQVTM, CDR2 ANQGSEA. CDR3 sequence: CSVEGGRDGYTF. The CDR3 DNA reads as TGCAGCGTCGAGGGAGGGAGAGATGGCTACACCTTC.

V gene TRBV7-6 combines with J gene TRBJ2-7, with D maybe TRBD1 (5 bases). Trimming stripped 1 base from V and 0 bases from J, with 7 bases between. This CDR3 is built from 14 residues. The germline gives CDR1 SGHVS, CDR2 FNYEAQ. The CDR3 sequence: CASSLGGASYEQYF. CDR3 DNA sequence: TGTGCCAGCAGCTTAGGTGGGGCCTCCTACGAGCAGTACTTC.

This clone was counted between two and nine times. The DNA of the CDR3 is TGCGCCAGCAAACTTGATGCGGGAGTGGACACCGGGGAGCTGTTTTTT. Its protein is CASKLDAGVDTGELFF. The chain carries TRBV5-1 and TRBJ2-2; the match to TRBD2 covers 7 bases. This CDR3 has 16 amino acids. V lost 6 bases, J lost 3 bases, and 11 bases stayed unmatched. CDR1 is SGHRS, CDR2 YFSETQ, per germline.

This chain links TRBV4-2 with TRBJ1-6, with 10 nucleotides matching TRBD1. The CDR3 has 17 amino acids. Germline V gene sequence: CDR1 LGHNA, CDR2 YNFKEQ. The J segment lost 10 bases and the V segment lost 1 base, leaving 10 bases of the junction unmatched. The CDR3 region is CASSQGVWGQGSSPLHF. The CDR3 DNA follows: TGTGCCAGCAGCCAAGGGGTTTGGGGACAGGGGAGCTCACCCCTCCACTTT.

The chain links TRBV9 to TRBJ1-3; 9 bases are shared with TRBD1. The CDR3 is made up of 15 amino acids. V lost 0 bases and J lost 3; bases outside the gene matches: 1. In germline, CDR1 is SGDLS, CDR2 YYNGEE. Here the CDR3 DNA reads TGTGCCAGCAGCGTAGGGACAGGGGTTGGAAACACCATATATTTT. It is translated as CASSVGTGVGNTIYF.

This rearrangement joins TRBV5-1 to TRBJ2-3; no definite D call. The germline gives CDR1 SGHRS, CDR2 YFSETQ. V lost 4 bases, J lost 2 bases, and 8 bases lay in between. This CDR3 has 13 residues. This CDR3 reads CASSLSYTDTQYF. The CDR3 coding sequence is TGCGCCAGCAGCCTCTCCTACACAGATACGCAGTATTTT.